The 18 T cell receptor beta chains listed next were all sequenced from one sample in a study of control samples from healthy donors and cancer patients. The repertoire was sequenced with immunoSEQ multiplex PCR; TCRdb's copy has only in-frame clones and lacks some. The repertoire includes around 150,000 clones, about nine tenths of them detected once, and just under 5% sits in the top ten. The sequencing sample was made of blood. These receptors all come from a man aged 25 to 40 in good health.

This sequence joins TRBV11-1 and TRBJ2-7, with 8 bases aligning to TRBD1. There are 16 residues in the CDR3. CDR1 is SGHAT, CDR2 FQDESV, per germline (reference sequence). With 5 bases clipped from V and 7 bases from J, the junction kept 16 bases outside the gene matches. CDR3 DNA: TGTGCCAGCAGCCTTGGCCCCGGACAGGGATTGGGAGAGCAGTACTTC. It encodes CASSLGPGQGLGEQYF.

The V gene is TRBV19, the J gene TRBJ2-2; D possibly corresponds to TRBD2 (5 bases). This CDR3 has 14 amino acids. V dropped 5 bases and J dropped 9 bases, with 16 bases sitting between them. Germline V gene lookup returns CDR1 LNHDA and CDR2 SQIVND (reference sequence). For the CDR3, the DNA is TGTGCCAGTAGTGTTCCACTAGATGCCCGGGAGCTGTTTTTT. Its protein is CASSVPLDARELFF.

The J gene is TRBJ1-3, the V gene TRBV4-2, with D tentatively TRBD1 (6 bases). Germline lookup yields CDR1 LGHNA and CDR2 YNFKEQ. V was shortened by 0 bases and J by 4 bases, with 16 bases between the two germline ends. This CDR3 comprises 17 residues. The DNA of the CDR3 is TGTGCCAGCAGCCAAGATCGATATTCAGGGGACGGAAACACCATATATTTT. It yields the protein CASSQDRYSGDGNTIYF.

In this sample, this clone turned up many times. The chain employs TRBV2 and TRBJ1-2; unclear D gene. Germline CDR1 and CDR2: SNHLY and FYNNEI. Trimming took off 6 bases at V and 6 bases at J, with 17 bases between the two ends. The length of the CDR3 is 14 residues. CDR3 amino acids: CASRATSSENGYTF. The CDR3, as DNA: TGTGCCAGCAGGGCTACATCATCGGAGAATGGCTACACCTTC.

This chain connects TRBV6-5 to TRBJ1-6; the D gene is possibly TRBD1 (5 bases). V lost 6 bases and J lost 5, with 8 bases in between. The CDR3 consists of 13 residues. Germline CDR1 MNHEY, CDR2 SVGAGI. CDR3 amino acids: CASSRVDNSPLHF. The CDR3 region has the DNA TGTGCCAGCAGCAGGGTAGATAATTCACCCCTCCACTTT.

The chain links TRBV19 to TRBJ1-2; perhaps TRBD1 as D (5 bases). Trimming shortened V by 4 bases and J by 6 bases, and 15 bases separated the two germline ends. Germline V gene data show CDR1 as LNHDA and CDR2 as SQIVND (reference sequence). This CDR3 has 14 residues. The CDR3 coding sequence is TGTGCCAGTAGTACCGGACGGGGGGGAGATGGCTACACCTTC. The encoded protein is CASSTGRGGDGYTF.

The chain recombines TRBV12-3 or TRBV12-4 with TRBJ2-7; 7 positions agree with TRBD2. V dropped 4 bases and J dropped 5; count of bases not matched to a gene: 5. The CDR3 runs 13 residues. The DNA for the CDR3 is TGTGCCAGCAGTTGGGAGGGCCAGGACGAGCAGTACTTC. This codes for CASSWEGQDEQYF.

The CDR3 sequence: CASSQGTSGVGGGYTF. As DNA, the CDR3 is TGCGCCAGCAGCCAAGGGACGTCGGGCGTGGGGGGTGGCTACACCTTC. The chain uses TRBV4-3 and TRBJ1-2; the D gene is possibly TRBD1 (5 bases). The V gene lost 1 base and the J gene lost 7 bases, with 19 bases spanning the gap. This CDR3 has 16 amino acids. CDR1 is LGHNA, CDR2 YSLEER, per germline.

This chain connects TRBV7-8 to TRBJ1-5, with D perhaps TRBD1 (5 bases). Trimming shortened V by 4 bases and J by 4 bases, and 11 bases separated the two germline ends. There are 14 residues in the CDR3. Looked up from germline, CDR1 is SGHVS and CDR2 is FQNEAQ. The CDR3 loop reads CASSSGTHNQPQHF. The CDR3 nucleotides are TGTGCCAGCAGCTCCGGGACTCATAATCAGCCCCAGCATTTT.

The rearrangement joins TRBV12-3 or TRBV12-4 to TRBJ1-2; a weak D match, TRBD1 (5 bases). V lost 5 bases and J lost 7, with 11 bases in between. CDR3 size: 12 residues. The CDR3 sequence is CASSRDGRGYTF. DNA of the CDR3: TGTGCCAGCAGTCGGGACGGGCGTGGCTACACCTTC.

V is TRBV20-1 and J is TRBJ2-7; TRBD2 is a possible D gene (6 bases). The CDR3 loop spans 11 amino acids. V lost 7 bases and J 3 bases, leaving 10 bases between the germline ends. Looked up from germline, CDR1 is DFQATT and CDR2 is SNEGSKA (reference sequence). The CDR3 DNA follows: TGCAGTGGAACGCGGGACTACGAGCAGTACTTC. Protein sequence: CSGTRDYEQYF.

CDR3 sequence: CASSEASGTEAFF. The CDR3 bases are TGTGCCAGCAGCGAGGCTTCGGGAACTGAAGCTTTCTTT. The V gene is TRBV11-1, the J gene TRBJ1-1; D call uncertain. The germline gives CDR1 SGHAT, CDR2 FQDESV (reference sequence). V was pared by 5 bases and J by 5 bases, with 12 bases between. The CDR3 is 13 residues long.

The chain recombines TRBV15 with TRBJ2-7; D not certain. This CDR3 is built from 16 residues. V lost 0 bases and J 0 bases, leaving 12 bases between the germline ends. CDR1 is LNHNV and CDR2 is YYDKDF in the germline V gene (reference sequence). Here the CDR3 DNA reads TGTGCCACCAGCAGAGACCCCCCCTGGGGCTCCTACGAGCAGTACTTC. It translates to CATSRDPPWGSYEQYF.

The table lists this clone with a count of one. The chain employs TRBV7-8 and TRBJ2-1; D possibly corresponds to TRBD2 (6 bases). The CDR3 spans 14 residues. Trimming removed 5 bases from V and 6 bases from J, with 14 bases in between. Germline CDR1 reads SGHVS; CDR2 reads FQNEAQ. CDR3 sequence: CASSERATPNEQFF. As DNA, the CDR3 is TGTGCCAGCAGCGAGCGGGCGACCCCCAATGAGCAGTTCTTC.

The V and J genes are TRBV6-2 or TRBV6-3 and TRBJ2-3; no firm D call. The germline V gene has CDR1 MNHEY and CDR2 SVGEGT. This CDR3 region has 13 residues. V lost 0 bases, J lost 4 bases, and 5 bases lay in between. For the CDR3, the DNA is TGTGCCAGCAGTTACTCCAGCCCAGATACGCAGTATTTT. Protein product: CASSYSSPDTQYF.

The J gene is TRBJ1-1, the V gene TRBV9, with TRBD1 matching over 7 bases. Trimming at V came to 3 bases and at J to 2 bases, leaving 4 bases not matched to a gene. The V gene's germline CDR1 is SGDLS and CDR2 YYNGEE. CDR3 size: 14 residues. The CDR3: CASSGGQINTEAFF. The CDR3 DNA is TGTGCCAGCAGCGGGGGACAGATAAACACTGAAGCTTTCTTT.

V and J are TRBV5-8 and TRBJ1-2; D might be TRBD1 (6 bases). V lost 0 bases, J lost 7 bases, and 13 bases lay in between. CDR1 and CDR2 from the germline V gene are SGHTS and YDEGEE. This CDR3 contains 14 residues. DNA of the CDR3: TGTGCCAGCAGCTTGGAGGGGGGGGCAGGTGGCTACACCTTC. This codes for CASSLEGGAGGYTF.

The chain combines TRBV5-1 with TRBJ2-5, with D possibly TRBD1 on 7 matching bases. CDR1 SGHRS and CDR2 YFSETQ come from the germline V gene. There are 15 residues in the CDR3. V was shortened by 4 bases and J by 1 base, with 14 bases between the two germline ends. The CDR3, as DNA: TGCGCCAGCAGCCTCGGAGGGGACAGCCAAGAGACCCAGTACTTC. Protein sequence: CASSLGGDSQETQYF.